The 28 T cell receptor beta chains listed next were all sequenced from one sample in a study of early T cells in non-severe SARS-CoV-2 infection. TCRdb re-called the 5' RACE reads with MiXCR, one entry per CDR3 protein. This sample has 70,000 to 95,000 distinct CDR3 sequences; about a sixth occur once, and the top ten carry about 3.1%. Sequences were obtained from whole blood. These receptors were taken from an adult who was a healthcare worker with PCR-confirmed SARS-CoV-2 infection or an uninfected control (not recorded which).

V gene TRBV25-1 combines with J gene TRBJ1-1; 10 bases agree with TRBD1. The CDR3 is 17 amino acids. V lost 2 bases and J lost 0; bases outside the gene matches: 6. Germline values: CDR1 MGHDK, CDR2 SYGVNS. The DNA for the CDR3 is TGTGCCAGCAGTGAAGTGGGACAGGGGACAATGAACACTGAAGCTTTCTTT. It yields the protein CASSEVGQGTMNTEAFF.

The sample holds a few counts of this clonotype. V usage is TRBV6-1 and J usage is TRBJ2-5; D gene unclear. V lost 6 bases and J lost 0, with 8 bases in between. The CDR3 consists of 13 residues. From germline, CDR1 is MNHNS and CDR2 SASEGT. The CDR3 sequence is CASRAVYQETQYF. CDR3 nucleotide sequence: TGTGCCAGCAGGGCAGTGTACCAAGAGACCCAGTACTTC.

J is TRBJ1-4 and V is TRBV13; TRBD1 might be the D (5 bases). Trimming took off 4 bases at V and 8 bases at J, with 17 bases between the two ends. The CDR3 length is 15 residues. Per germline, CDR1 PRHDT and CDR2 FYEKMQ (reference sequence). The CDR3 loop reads CASSSGGSIKEKLFF. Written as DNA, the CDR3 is TGTGCCAGCAGCTCCGGGGGGAGTATTAAGGAAAAACTGTTTTTT.

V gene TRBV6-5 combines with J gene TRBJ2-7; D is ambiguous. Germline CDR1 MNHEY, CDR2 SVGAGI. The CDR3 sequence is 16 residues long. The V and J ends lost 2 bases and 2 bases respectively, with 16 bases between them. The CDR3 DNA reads TGTGCCAGCAGTTACATAAAGGTTCGCAGTGCCTACGAGCAGTACTTC. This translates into CASSYIKVRSAYEQYF.

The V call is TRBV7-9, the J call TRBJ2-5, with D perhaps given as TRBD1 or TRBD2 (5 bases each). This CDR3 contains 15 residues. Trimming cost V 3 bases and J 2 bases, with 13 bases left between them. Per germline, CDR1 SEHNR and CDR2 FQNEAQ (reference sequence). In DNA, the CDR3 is TGTGCCAGCAGCTTCCTATGGGGGATTCAAGAGACCCAGTACTTC. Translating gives CASSFLWGIQETQYF.

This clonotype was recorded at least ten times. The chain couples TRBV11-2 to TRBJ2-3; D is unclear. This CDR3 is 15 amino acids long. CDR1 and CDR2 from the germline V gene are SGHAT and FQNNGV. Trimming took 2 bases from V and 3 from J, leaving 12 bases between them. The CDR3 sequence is CASSLLRKGTDTQYF. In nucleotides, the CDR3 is TGTGCCAGCAGCTTACTCAGGAAAGGGACAGATACGCAGTATTTT.

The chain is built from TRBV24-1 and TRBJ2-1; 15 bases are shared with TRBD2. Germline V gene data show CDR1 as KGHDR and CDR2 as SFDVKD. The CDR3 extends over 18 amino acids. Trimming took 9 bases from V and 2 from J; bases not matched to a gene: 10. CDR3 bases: TGTGCCACCCAGACCGGAGGACTAGCGGGAGGGCCCTACAATGAGCAGTTCTTC. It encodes CATQTGGLAGGPYNEQFF.

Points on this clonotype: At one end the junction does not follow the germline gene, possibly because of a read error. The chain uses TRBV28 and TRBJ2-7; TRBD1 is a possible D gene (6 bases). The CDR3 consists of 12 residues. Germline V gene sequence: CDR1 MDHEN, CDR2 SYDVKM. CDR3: CASSVGQTHPDF. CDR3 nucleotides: TGTGCCAGCAGTGTCGGACAGACCCACCCGGACTTC.

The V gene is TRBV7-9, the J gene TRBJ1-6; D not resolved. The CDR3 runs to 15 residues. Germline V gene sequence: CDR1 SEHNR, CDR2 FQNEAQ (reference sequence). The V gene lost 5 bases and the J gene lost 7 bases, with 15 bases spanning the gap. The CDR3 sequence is CASSPQRVPNSPLHF. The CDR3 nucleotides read TGTGCCAGCAGCCCCCAGAGGGTCCCCAATTCACCCCTCCACTTT.

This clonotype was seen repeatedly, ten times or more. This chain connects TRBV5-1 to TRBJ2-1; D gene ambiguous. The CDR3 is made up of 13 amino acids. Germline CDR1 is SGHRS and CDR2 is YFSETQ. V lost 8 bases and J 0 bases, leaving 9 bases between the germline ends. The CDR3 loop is CASFQSSYNEQFF. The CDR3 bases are TGCGCCAGTTTTCAGAGCTCCTACAATGAGCAGTTCTTC.

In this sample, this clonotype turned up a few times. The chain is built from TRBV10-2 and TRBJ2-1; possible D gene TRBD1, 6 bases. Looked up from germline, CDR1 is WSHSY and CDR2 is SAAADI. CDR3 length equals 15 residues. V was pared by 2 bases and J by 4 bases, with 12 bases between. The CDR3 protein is CASSESGQGYNEQFF. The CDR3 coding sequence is TGCGCCAGCAGTGAGAGTGGGCAGGGGTACAATGAGCAGTTCTTC.

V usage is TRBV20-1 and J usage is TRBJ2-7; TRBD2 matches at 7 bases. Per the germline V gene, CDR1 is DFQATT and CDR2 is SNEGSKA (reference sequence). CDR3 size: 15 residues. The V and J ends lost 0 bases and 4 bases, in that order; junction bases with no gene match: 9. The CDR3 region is CSARDPTGGSYEQYF. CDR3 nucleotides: TGCAGTGCTAGAGATCCGACGGGAGGTTCTTACGAGCAGTACTTC.

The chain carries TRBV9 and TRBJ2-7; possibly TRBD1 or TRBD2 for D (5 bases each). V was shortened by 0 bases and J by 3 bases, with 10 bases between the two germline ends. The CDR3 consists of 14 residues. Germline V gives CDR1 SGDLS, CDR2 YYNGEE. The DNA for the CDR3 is TGTGCCAGCAGCGTAGCGGGGCCCGGCTACGAGCAGTACTTC. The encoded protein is CASSVAGPGYEQYF. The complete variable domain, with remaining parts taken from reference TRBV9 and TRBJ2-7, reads DSGVTQTPKHLITATGQRVTLRCSPRSGDLSVYWYQQSLDQGLQFLIQYYNGEERAKGNILERFSAQQFPDLHSELNLSSLELGDSALYFCASSVAGPGYEQYFGPGTRLTVT.

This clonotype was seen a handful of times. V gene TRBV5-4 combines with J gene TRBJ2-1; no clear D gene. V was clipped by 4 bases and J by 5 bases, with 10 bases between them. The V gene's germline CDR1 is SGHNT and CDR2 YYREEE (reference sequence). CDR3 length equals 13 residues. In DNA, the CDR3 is TGTGCCAGCAGCCCGACCCAAAACAATGAGCAGTTCTTC. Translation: CASSPTQNNEQFF.

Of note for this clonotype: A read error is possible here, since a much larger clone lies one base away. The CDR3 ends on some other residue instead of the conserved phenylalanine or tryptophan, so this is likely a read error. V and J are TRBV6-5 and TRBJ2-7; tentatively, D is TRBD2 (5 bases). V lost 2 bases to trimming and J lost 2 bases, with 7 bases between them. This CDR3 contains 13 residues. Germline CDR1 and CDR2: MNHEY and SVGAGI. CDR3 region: CASSYEGAYEQYS. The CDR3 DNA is TGTGCCAGCAGTTACGAGGGAGCCTACGAGCAGTACTCC.

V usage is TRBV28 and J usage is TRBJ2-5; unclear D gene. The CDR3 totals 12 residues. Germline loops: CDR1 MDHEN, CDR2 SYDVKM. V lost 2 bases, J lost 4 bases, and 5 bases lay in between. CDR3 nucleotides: TGTGCCAGCAGTTTAAACGGAGAGACCCAGTACTTC. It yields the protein CASSLNGETQYF.

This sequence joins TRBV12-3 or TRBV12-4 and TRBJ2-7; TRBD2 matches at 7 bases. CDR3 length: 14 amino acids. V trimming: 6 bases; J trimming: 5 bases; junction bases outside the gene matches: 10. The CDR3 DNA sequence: TGTGCCAGCAGCCCCGGACTAGGCGGCCACGAGCAGTACTTC. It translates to CASSPGLGGHEQYF.

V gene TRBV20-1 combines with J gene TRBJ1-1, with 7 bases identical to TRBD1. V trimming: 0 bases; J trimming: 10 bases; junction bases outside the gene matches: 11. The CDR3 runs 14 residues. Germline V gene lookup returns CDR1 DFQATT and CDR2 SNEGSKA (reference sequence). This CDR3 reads CSARDAQGVGLAFF. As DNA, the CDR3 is TGCAGTGCTAGAGATGCGCAGGGGGTCGGGTTAGCTTTCTTT.

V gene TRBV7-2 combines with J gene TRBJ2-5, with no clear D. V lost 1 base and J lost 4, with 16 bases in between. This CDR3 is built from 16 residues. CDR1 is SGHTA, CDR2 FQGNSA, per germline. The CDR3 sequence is CASSLGLANFVETQYF. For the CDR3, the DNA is TGTGCCAGCAGCTTAGGGTTGGCTAACTTCGTAGAGACCCAGTACTTC. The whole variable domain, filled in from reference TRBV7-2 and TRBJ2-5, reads GAGVSQSPSNKVTEKGKDVELRCDPISGHTALYWYRQSLGQGLEFLIYFQGNSAPDKSGLPSDRFSAERTGGSVSTLTIQRTQQEDSAVYLCASSLGLANFVETQYFGPGTRLLVL.

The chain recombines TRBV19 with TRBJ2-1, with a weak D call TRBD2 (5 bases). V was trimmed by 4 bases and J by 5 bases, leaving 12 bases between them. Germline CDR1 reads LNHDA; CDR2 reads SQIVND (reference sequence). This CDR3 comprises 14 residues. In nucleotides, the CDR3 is TGTGCCAGTAGTACCCCAGGACTCCACAATGAGCAGTTCTTC. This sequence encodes CASSTPGLHNEQFF.

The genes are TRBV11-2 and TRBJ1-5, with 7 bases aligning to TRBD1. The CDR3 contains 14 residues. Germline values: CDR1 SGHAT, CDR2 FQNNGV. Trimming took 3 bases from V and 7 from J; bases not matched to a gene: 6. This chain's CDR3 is CASSLGTARQPQHF. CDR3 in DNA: TGTGCCAGCAGCTTGGGGACAGCGAGGCAGCCCCAGCATTTT.

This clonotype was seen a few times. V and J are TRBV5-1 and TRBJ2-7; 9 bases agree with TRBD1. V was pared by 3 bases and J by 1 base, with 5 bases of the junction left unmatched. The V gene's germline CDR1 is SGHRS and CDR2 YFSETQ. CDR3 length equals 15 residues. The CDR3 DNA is TGCGCCAGCAGCTGGGGGACAGGGCCTTCCTACGAGCAGTACTTC. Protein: CASSWGTGPSYEQYF.

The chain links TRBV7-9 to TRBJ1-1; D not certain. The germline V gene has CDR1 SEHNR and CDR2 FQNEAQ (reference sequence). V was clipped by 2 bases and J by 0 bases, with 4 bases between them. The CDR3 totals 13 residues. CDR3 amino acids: CASSLQLNTEAFF. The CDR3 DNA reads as TGTGCCAGCAGCTTACAGTTGAACACTGAAGCTTTCTTT.

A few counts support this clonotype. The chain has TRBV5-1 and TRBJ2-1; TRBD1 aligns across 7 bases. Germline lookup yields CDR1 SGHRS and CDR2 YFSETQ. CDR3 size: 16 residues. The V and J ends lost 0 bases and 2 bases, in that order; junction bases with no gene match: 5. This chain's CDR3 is CASSLGGRGTYNEQFF. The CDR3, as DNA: TGCGCCAGCAGCTTGGGCGGCAGGGGGACCTACAATGAGCAGTTCTTC.

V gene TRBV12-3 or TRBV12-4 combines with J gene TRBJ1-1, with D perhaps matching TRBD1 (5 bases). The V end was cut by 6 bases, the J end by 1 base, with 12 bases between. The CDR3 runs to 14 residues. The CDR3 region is CASSSRRGNTEAFF. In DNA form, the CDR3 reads TGTGCCAGCAGCTCCCGTAGGGGGAACACTGAAGCTTTCTTT.

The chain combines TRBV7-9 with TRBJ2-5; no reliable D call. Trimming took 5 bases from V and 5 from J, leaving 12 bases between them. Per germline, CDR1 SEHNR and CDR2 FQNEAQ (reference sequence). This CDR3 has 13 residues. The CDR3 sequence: CASSPVGLETQYF. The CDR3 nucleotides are TGTGCCAGCAGCCCCGTCGGTTTGGAGACCCAGTACTTC.

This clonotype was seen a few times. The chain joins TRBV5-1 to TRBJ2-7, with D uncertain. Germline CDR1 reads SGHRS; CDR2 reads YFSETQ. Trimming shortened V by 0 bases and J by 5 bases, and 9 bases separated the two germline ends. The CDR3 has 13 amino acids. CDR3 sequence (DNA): TGCGCCAGCAGCTTGGCGCCAGGCGACGAGCAGTACTTC. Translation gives CASSLAPGDEQYF.

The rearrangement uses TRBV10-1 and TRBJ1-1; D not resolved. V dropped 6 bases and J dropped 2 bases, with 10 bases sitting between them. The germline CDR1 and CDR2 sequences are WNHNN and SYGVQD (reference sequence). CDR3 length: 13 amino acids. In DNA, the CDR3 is TGCGCCAGCAGCTTATTACCTAACACTGAAGCTTTCTTT. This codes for CASSLLPNTEAFF.